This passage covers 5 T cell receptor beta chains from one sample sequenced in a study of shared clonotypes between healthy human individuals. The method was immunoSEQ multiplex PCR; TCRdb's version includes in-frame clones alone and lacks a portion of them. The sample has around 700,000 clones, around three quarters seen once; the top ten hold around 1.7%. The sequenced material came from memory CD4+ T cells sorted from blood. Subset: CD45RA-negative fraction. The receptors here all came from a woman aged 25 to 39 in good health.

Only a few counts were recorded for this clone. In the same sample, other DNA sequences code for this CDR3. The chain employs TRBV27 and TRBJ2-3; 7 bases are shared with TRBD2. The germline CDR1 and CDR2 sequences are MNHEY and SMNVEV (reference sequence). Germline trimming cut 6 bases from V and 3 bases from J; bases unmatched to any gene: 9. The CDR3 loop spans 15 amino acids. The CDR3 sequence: CASSLGLVFTDTQYF. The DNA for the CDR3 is TGTGCCAGCAGCCTCGGACTAGTATTTACAGATACGCAGTATTTT.

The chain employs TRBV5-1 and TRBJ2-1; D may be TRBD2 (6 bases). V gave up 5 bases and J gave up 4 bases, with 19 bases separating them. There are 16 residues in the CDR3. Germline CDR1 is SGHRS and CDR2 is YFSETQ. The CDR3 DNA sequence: TGCGCCAGCAGAAAAAACACGGGGGTCGGGTACAATGAGCAGTTCTTC. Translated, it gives CASRKNTGVGYNEQFF.

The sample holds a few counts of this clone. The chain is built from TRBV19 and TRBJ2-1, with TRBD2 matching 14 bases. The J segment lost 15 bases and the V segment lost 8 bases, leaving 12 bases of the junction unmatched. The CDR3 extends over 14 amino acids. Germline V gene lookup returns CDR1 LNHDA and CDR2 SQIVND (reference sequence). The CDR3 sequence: CASYSGTSGSFWFF. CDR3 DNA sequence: TGTGCCAGTTACTCCGGGACTAGCGGGAGTTTCTGGTTCTTC.

CDR3 protein: CASRGQFGSYEQYF. In DNA form, the CDR3 reads TGTGCCAGCAGGGGACAGTTCGGTTCCTACGAGCAGTACTTC. The chain recombines TRBV2 with TRBJ2-7; TRBD1 agrees at 7 bases. The CDR3 is 14 residues long. Germline V gene sequence: CDR1 SNHLY, CDR2 FYNNEI. Trimming removed 6 bases from V and 1 base from J; junction bases left unmatched: 6.

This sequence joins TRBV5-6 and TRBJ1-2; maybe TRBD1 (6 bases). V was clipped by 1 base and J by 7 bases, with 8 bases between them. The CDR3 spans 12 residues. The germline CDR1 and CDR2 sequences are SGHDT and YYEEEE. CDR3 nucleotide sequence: TGTGCCAGCAGCTTGCAGGGGCCTGGCTACACCTTC. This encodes CASSLQGPGYTF. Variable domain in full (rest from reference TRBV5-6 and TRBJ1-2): DAGVTQSPTHLIKTRGQQVTLRCSPKSGHDTVSWYQQALGQGPQFIFQYYEEEERQRGNFPDRFSGHQFPNYSSELNVNALLLGDSALYLCASSLQGPGYTFGSGTRLTVV.